These 29 T cell receptor beta chains came from one sample sequenced in a study of CD8+CD57+ T cells in acquired aplastic anemia. Using genomic DNA as the template, TCR beta VDJ and CDR3 profiling was carried out. MiXCR, run by TCRdb on the reads, gives a single entry per CDR3 protein. The sample consists of some 190,000 distinct CDR3 sequences, 45% to 50% of them appearing once. Input material: sorted CD4+, CD8+, or CD8+CD57+ T cells (not recorded which) from PBMCs. These receptors originate from a human donor in good health.

This clonotype was observed a handful of times. V is TRBV24-1 and J is TRBJ1-5; the D is unclear. V was clipped by 3 bases and J by 7 bases, with 12 bases between them. The CDR3 sequence is 14 residues long. From germline, CDR1 is KGHDR and CDR2 SFDVKD. The CDR3 bases are TGTGCCACCAGTGATAAAACCCTGGGGCAGCCCCAGCATTTT. Translated, it gives CATSDKTLGQPQHF.

This clonotype was found many times. The rearrangement uses TRBV7-2 and TRBJ2-7, with 9 bases that match TRBD1. Germline V gene data show CDR1 as SGHTA and CDR2 as FQGNSA. Trimming cost V 5 bases and J 6 bases; bases outside gene matches: 5. The CDR3 length is 13 residues. Here the CDR3 DNA reads TGTGCCAGCAGCCTAGACAGGGGGGGCGAGCAGTACTTC. It specifies CASSLDRGGEQYF.

The CDR3 sequence is CASRTEPSEQYF. The DNA for the CDR3 is TGCGCCAGCAGAACCGAACCGTCCGAGCAGTACTTC. The V and J genes are TRBV5-1 and TRBJ2-7; D gene ambiguous. CDR1 is SGHRS, CDR2 YFSETQ, per germline. The CDR3 contains 12 residues. Trimming removed 5 bases from V and 6 bases from J, with 12 bases in between.

The chain is built from TRBV11-2 and TRBJ2-3, with no clear D. Germline V CDR1 and CDR2: SGHAT, FQNNGV. Between the trimmed V and J ends, which lost 0 bases and 2 bases, there was a span of 9 bases. The CDR3 has 15 amino acids. CDR3 residues: CASSLDGYLTDTQYF. As DNA, the CDR3 is TGTGCCAGCAGCTTAGATGGGTATCTCACAGATACGCAGTATTTT.

This clonotype has ten or more counts. This chain connects TRBV29-1 to TRBJ1-3; D might be TRBD1 (5 bases). Germline CDR1 and CDR2: SQVTM and ANQGSEA. The CDR3 is made up of 15 amino acids. Trimming stripped 6 bases from V and 2 bases from J, with 17 bases between. Here the CDR3 reads CSVRDDVGPGNTIYF. As DNA, the CDR3 is TGCAGCGTCCGAGACGATGTGGGGCCTGGAAACACCATATATTTT. The full variable domain, with the rest looked up from reference TRBV29-1 and TRBJ1-3, is SAVISQKPSRDICQRGTSLTIQCQVDSQVTMMFWYRQQPGQSLTLIATANQGSEATYESGFVIDKFPISRPNLTFSTLTVSNMSPEDSSIYLCSVRDDVGPGNTIYFGEGSWLTVV.

About this clonotype itself: One end of the junction does not line up with germline, which may come from a read error. The V call is TRBV2, the J call TRBJ2-5, with D perhaps matching TRBD1 (6 bases). Germline V CDR1 and CDR2: SNHLY, FYNNEI. The CDR3 covers 15 residues. The DNA for the CDR3 is TGTGCCAGCAGCCGTTATCGGACAGTTCAAGAGACCAAGTACTTC. Translating it yields CASSRYRTVQETKYF.

The chain carries TRBV19 and TRBJ2-7; TRBD1 or TRBD2 may be the D gene (5 bases each). In germline, CDR1 is LNHDA, CDR2 SQIVND (reference sequence). Deletions cut 5 bases from V and 4 bases from J, with 12 bases between. The CDR3 is 13 residues long. The CDR3 region has the DNA TGTGCCAGTAGTGTGGGACGGTATTACGAGCAGTACTTC. It specifies CASSVGRYYEQYF.

This clonotype was seen ten or more times. V gene TRBV19 combines with J gene TRBJ2-7, with 12 bases lining up with TRBD1. Germline V lookup: CDR1 LNHDA, CDR2 SQIVND (reference sequence). J was trimmed by 2 bases and V by 4 bases; bases with no gene match: 18. The CDR3 spans 20 residues. CDR3 bases: TGTGCCAGTAGTAGAACCGGGACAGGGGGCTCGGGAGGCGAGACCTACGAGCAGTACTTC. It translates to CASSRTGTGGSGGETYEQYF.

The genes are TRBV5-5 and TRBJ2-7; no firm D call. Germline values: CDR1 SGHKS, CDR2 YYEKEE (reference sequence). V shed 7 bases and J shed 4 bases, with 21 bases lying between them. This CDR3 has 15 residues. CDR3 protein: CASRHNMGAAYEQYF. Here the CDR3 DNA reads TGTGCCAGCCGACACAATATGGGTGCCGCATACGAGCAGTACTTC.

The gene calls are TRBV10-3 and TRBJ2-5; 9 bases map to TRBD1. This CDR3 has 13 residues. Trimming took 10 bases from V and 5 from J; bases not matched to a gene: 8. The V gene's germline CDR1 is ENHRY and CDR2 SYGVKD. The CDR3 loop is CATRDREGETQYF. CDR3 coding DNA: TGTGCCACCCGGGACAGGGAGGGGGAGACCCAGTACTTC.

V usage is TRBV5-1 and J usage is TRBJ2-5; D is possibly TRBD2 (5 bases). Trimming pared 3 bases from V and 1 base from J, leaving 10 bases between. Germline CDR1 reads SGHRS; CDR2 reads YFSETQ. This CDR3 contains 14 residues. The DNA for the CDR3 is TGCGCCAGCAGCTCCGGCAGCGGCCAAGAGACCCAGTACTTC. It yields the protein CASSSGSGQETQYF. Looking up the rest from reference TRBV5-1 and TRBJ2-5 gives the full variable domain: KAGVTQTPRYLIKTRGQQVTLSCSPISGHRSVSWYQQTPGQGLQFLFEYFSETQRNKGNFPGRFSGRQFSNSRSEMNVSTLELGDSALYLCASSSGSGQETQYFGPGTRLLVL.

Ten or more counts support this clonotype. This sequence joins TRBV28 and TRBJ2-7, with 12 nucleotides matching TRBD2. The CDR3 runs 14 residues. V was clipped by 6 bases and J by 5 bases; unmatched bases: 5. Germline V gene data show CDR1 as MDHEN and CDR2 as SYDVKM. Here the CDR3 DNA reads TGTGCCAGCAGGCCGGGACTAGCGGGCCACGAGCAGTACTTC. Translation gives CASRPGLAGHEQYF.

The chain recombines TRBV24-1 with TRBJ2-1; no reliable D call. Germline V gives CDR1 KGHDR, CDR2 SFDVKD. The CDR3 covers 18 residues. The ends were cut back, 4 bases at V and 7 bases at J, with 25 bases in the middle. For the CDR3, the DNA is TGTGCCACCAGTGAAACCCCCCGTGGCGGTACCCTAGTAAATGAGCAGTTCTTC. It translates to CATSETPRGGTLVNEQFF.

The table lists this clonotype with many counts. The V gene is TRBV11-2, the J gene TRBJ1-2; a weak D match, TRBD1 (5 bases). Trimming removed 3 bases from V and 13 bases from J, with 15 bases in between. Germline-derived CDR1 and CDR2 are SGHAT and FQNNGV. CDR3 size: 12 residues. The CDR3 nucleotides read TGTGCCAGCAGCTTTGGGGACGTTGTATCCACCTTC. Its translation is CASSFGDVVSTF.

This clonotype was counted at least ten times. The chain employs TRBV20-1 and TRBJ2-1; TRBD2 matches 9 bases. Germline CDR1 and CDR2: DFQATT and SNEGSKA (reference sequence). The CDR3 consists of 16 residues. Losses at the gene ends were 3 bases for V and 0 bases for J; bases not matched to a gene: 6. The CDR3 protein is CSARSLAGPSYNEQFF. The CDR3 nucleotides read TGCAGTGCTAGGTCACTAGCGGGTCCCTCCTACAATGAGCAGTTCTTC.

This clonotype was counted at least ten times. The rearrangement uses TRBV5-1 and TRBJ1-1; possibly TRBD1 for D (5 bases). Trimming shortened V by 4 bases and J by 2 bases, and 15 bases separated the two germline ends. The CDR3 spans 15 residues. Germline assignment: CDR1 SGHRS and CDR2 YFSETQ. The CDR3 loop is CASSPSPGRNTEAFF. Here the CDR3 DNA reads TGCGCCAGCAGCCCCAGCCCGGGACGAAACACTGAAGCTTTCTTT. The full variable domain, its missing parts supplied by reference TRBV5-1 and TRBJ1-1, is KAGVTQTPRYLIKTRGQQVTLSCSPISGHRSVSWYQQTPGQGLQFLFEYFSETQRNKGNFPGRFSGRQFSNSRSEMNVSTLELGDSALYLCASSPSPGRNTEAFFGQGTRLTVV.

This clonotype was counted at least ten times. The chain carries TRBV7-8 and TRBJ2-1; 10 bases are a match to TRBD2. V dropped 2 bases and J dropped 6; count of bases not matched to a gene: 4. There are 15 residues in the CDR3. Germline V CDR1 and CDR2: SGHVS, FQNEAQ. The CDR3 region is CASSLRLAGVNEQFF. The CDR3, as DNA: TGTGCCAGCAGCTTACGTCTAGCGGGAGTCAATGAGCAGTTCTTC.

This chain joins TRBV10-3 and TRBJ2-3, with D possibly matching TRBD1 (5 bases). The germline V gene has CDR1 ENHRY and CDR2 SYGVKD. V lost 8 bases and J lost 2, with 11 bases in between. The length of the CDR3 is 13 residues. The CDR3 protein is CAIQGSATDTQYF. CDR3 nucleotide sequence: TGTGCCATCCAGGGCTCGGCCACAGATACGCAGTATTTT.

This clonotype was detected ten times or more. V is TRBV19 and J is TRBJ1-3; no firm D call. Germline V gene lookup returns CDR1 LNHDA and CDR2 SQIVND (reference sequence). The CDR3 length is 16 residues. V was shortened by 3 bases and J by 0 bases, with 12 bases between the two germline ends. CDR3 in DNA: TGTGCCAGTAGTATCAAGTCACCTAGCTCTGGAAACACCATATATTTT. Translation gives CASSIKSPSSGNTIYF.

The gene calls are TRBV24-1 and TRBJ2-2, with D perhaps matching TRBD1 (6 bases). Looked up from germline, CDR1 is KGHDR and CDR2 is SFDVKD. V dropped 7 bases and J dropped 7 bases, with 12 bases sitting between them. The CDR3 is 13 amino acids. The CDR3 loop is CATRNREGGELFF. The DNA of the CDR3 is TGTGCCACCAGAAACAGGGAAGGCGGGGAGCTGTTTTTT.

J is TRBJ1-5 and V is TRBV7-2, with 7 bases lining up with TRBD1. This CDR3 spans 13 amino acids. V shed 4 bases and J 6 bases; nucleotides not matched to a gene: 3. Per germline, CDR1 SGHTA and CDR2 FQGNSA. CDR3 loop: CASSSGTAQPQHF. CDR3 DNA: TGTGCCAGCAGCTCCGGGACAGCTCAGCCCCAGCATTTT. The entire variable domain, with the rest obtained from reference TRBV7-2 and TRBJ1-5, is as follows: GAGVSQSPSNKVTEKGKDVELRCDPISGHTALYWYRQSLGQGLEFLIYFQGNSAPDKSGLPSDRFSAERTGGSVSTLTIQRTQQEDSAVYLCASSSGTAQPQHFGDGTRLSIL.

This clonotype has a single count. The chain links TRBV2 to TRBJ2-7; perhaps TRBD2 as D (5 bases). V dropped 7 bases and J dropped 4 bases, with 11 bases sitting between them. CDR1 and CDR2 from the germline V gene are SNHLY and FYNNEI. There are 12 residues in the CDR3. CDR3 in amino acids: CASNPGSYEQYF. CDR3 DNA sequence: TGTGCCAGCAATCCTGGGAGTTACGAGCAGTACTTC. Supplemented by reference TRBV2 and TRBJ2-7, the full variable domain reads EPEVTQTPSHQVTQMGQEVILRCVPISNHLYFYWYRQILGQKVEFLVSFYNNEISEKSEIFDDQFSVERPDGSNFTLKIRSTKLEDSAMYFCASNPGSYEQYFGPGTRLTVT.

This clonotype was detected many times. The rearrangement joins TRBV5-4 to TRBJ2-1; D not resolved. Trimming removed 0 bases from V and 7 bases from J, with 8 bases in between. Per germline, CDR1 SGHNT and CDR2 YYREEE (reference sequence). The length of the CDR3 is 13 residues. For the CDR3, the DNA is TGTGCCAGCAGCTTGGGAGGTGCGAATGAGCAGTTCTTC. Translated, it gives CASSLGGANEQFF. Combining the CDR3 with reference TRBV5-4 and TRBJ2-1 gives the whole variable domain ETGVTQSPTHLIKTRGQQVTLRCSSQSGHNTVSWYQQALGQGPQFIFQYYREEENGRGNFPPRFSGLQFPNYSSELNVNALELDDSALYLCASSLGGANEQFFGPGTRLTVL.

V usage is TRBV20-1 and J usage is TRBJ1-2; D possibly corresponds to TRBD1 (5 bases). This CDR3 contains 11 residues. The V gene lost 8 bases and the J gene lost 6 bases, with 13 bases spanning the gap. Germline loops: CDR1 DFQATT, CDR2 SNEGSKA (reference sequence). The CDR3 spells CSPGWGNGYTF. CDR3 DNA: TGCAGTCCCGGGTGGGGCAATGGCTACACCTTC.

There are many counts of this clonotype. The chain combines TRBV2 with TRBJ1-4; possibly TRBD1 for D (5 bases). The V end was cut by 7 bases, the J end by 3 bases, with 12 bases between. The germline V gene encodes CDR1 SNHLY and CDR2 FYNNEI. The CDR3 runs to 14 residues. CDR3 loop: CASKPGLANEKLFF. CDR3 in DNA: TGTGCCAGCAAACCGGGACTAGCTAATGAAAAACTGTTTTTT.

This clonotype was observed at least ten times. The CDR3, as DNA: TGTGCCAGCAGCTTAGCAGGAGGGGCGCAGACCCAGTACTTC. It yields the protein CASSLAGGAQTQYF. The chain combines TRBV11-3 with TRBJ2-5; tentatively, D is TRBD2 (6 bases). In germline, CDR1 is SGHNT, CDR2 YENEEA. V gave up 1 base and J gave up 6 bases, with 12 bases separating them. The CDR3 sequence is 14 residues long.

This clonotype was counted only a few times. The chain links TRBV7-2 to TRBJ2-5, with D uncertain. This CDR3 contains 13 residues. V lost 1 base and J 5 bases, leaving 8 bases between the germline ends. Germline loops: CDR1 SGHTA, CDR2 FQGNSA. CDR3 sequence: CASSLGGVETQYF. The CDR3 DNA follows: TGTGCCAGCAGCTTAGGTGGTGTGGAGACCCAGTACTTC.

The chain has TRBV11-1 and TRBJ2-7; perhaps TRBD1 as D (5 bases). Trimming pared 2 bases from V and 2 bases from J, leaving 13 bases between. The germline V gene encodes CDR1 SGHAT and CDR2 FQDESV (reference sequence). CDR3 length equals 15 residues. Here the CDR3 DNA reads TGTGCCAGCAGCTTAATTGAGACAGCCCCCTACGAGCAGTACTTC. Protein product: CASSLIETAPYEQYF.

This clonotype was seen many times. This rearrangement joins TRBV19 to TRBJ2-3; 7 bases map to TRBD2. J gave up 6 bases and V 7 bases, and 10 bases lay outside the gene matches. The germline V gene has CDR1 LNHDA and CDR2 SQIVND (reference sequence). The CDR3 runs 14 residues. The CDR3 protein is CASKGRALDDTQYF. CDR3 nucleotides: TGTGCCAGTAAGGGGAGGGCCCTCGACGATACGCAGTATTTT.